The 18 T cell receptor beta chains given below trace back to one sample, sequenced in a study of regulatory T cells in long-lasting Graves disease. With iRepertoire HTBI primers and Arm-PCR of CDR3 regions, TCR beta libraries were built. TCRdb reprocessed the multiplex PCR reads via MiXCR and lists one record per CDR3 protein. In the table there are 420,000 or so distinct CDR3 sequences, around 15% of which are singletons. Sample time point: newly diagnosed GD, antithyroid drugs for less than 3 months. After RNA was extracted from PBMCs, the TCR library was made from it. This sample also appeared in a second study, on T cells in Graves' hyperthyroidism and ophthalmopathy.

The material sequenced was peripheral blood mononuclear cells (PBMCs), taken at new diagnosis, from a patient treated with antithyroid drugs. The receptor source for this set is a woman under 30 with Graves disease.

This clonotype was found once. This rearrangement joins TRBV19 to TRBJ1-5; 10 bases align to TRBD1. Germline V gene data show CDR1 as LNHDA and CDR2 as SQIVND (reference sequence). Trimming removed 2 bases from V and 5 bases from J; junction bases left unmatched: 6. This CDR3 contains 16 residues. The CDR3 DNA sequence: TGTGCCAGTAGTATACCTGGACAGGGGGGACATCAGCCCCAGCATTTT. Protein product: CASSIPGQGGHQPQHF.

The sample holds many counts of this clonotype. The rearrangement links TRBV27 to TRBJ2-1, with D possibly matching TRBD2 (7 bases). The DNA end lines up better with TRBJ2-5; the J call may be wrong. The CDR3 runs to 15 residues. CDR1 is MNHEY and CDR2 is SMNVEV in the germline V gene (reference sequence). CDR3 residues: CASTTGRGGQETQYF. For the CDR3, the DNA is TGTGCCAGCACCACGGGTAGGGGGGGTCAAGAGACCCAGTACTTC.

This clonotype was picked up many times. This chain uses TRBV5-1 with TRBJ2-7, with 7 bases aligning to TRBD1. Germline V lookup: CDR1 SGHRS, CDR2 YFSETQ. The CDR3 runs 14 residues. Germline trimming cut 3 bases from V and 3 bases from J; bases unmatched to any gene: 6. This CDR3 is CASSYWDSNYEQYF. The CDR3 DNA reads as TGCGCCAGCAGCTACTGGGACAGCAACTACGAGCAGTACTTC.

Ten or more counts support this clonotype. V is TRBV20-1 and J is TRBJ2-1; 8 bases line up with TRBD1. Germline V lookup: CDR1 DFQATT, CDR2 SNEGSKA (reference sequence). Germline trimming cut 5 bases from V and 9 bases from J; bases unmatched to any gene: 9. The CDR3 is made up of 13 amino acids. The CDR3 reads CSASAGGKGEQFF. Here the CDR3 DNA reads TGCAGTGCTTCGGCAGGGGGCAAGGGTGAGCAGTTCTTC.

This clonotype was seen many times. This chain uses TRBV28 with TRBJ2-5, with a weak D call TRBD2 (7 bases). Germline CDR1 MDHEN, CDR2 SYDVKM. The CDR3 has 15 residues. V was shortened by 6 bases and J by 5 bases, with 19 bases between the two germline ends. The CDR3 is CASSPMGAGVETQYF. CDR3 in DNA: TGTGCCAGCAGCCCTATGGGGGCGGGGGTTGAGACCCAGTACTTC.

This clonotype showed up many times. The CDR3 loop is CASKGQKETQYF. CDR3 DNA: TGTGCCAGCAAAGGTCAGAAAGAGACCCAGTACTTC. J is TRBJ2-5 and V is TRBV2; no definite D call. This CDR3 is built from 12 residues. The V end lost 7 bases, the J end lost 3 bases, and 9 bases lay between the germline ends. The germline gives CDR1 SNHLY, CDR2 FYNNEI.

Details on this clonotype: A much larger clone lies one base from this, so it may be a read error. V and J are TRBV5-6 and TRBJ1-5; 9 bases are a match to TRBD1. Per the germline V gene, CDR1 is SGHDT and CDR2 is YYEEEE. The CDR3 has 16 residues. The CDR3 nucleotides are TGTGCCAGCAGTTTTACTACCGGGACAGGGAATCAGGCCCAGCATTTT. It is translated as CASSFTTGTGNQAQHF.

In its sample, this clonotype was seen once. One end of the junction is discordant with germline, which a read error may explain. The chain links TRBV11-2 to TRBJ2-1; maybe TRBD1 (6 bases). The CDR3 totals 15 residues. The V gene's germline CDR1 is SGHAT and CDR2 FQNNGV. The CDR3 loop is CASSSIQGSSNEQFF. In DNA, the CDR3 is TGTGCTAGCAGCTCTATACAGGGTTCCTCGAACGAGCAGTTCTTC.

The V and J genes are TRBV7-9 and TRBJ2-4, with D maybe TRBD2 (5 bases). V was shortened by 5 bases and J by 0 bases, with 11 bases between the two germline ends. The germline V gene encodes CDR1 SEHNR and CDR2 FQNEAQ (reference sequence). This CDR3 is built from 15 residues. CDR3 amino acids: CASSREGIAKNIQYF. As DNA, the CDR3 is TGTGCCAGCAGCCGAGAGGGTATAGCCAAAAACATTCAGTACTTC.

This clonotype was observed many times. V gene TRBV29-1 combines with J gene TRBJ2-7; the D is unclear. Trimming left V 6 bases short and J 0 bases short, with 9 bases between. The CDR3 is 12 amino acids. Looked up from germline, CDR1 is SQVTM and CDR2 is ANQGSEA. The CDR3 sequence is CSVRKSSYEQYF. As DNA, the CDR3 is TGCAGCGTACGCAAGAGCTCCTACGAGCAGTACTTC.

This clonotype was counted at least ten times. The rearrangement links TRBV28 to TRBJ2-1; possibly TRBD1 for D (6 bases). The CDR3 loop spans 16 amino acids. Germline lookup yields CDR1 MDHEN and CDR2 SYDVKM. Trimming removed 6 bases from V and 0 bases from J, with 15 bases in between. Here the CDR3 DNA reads TGTGCCAGCAGCTCTCCCGAGGGGGTCTCCTACAATGAGCAGTTCTTC. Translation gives CASSSPEGVSYNEQFF.

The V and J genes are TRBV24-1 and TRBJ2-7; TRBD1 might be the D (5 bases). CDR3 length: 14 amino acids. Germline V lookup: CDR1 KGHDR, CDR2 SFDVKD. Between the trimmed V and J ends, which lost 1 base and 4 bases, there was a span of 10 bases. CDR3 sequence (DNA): TGTGCCACCAGTGATTTAAGCACAGGTTACGAGCAGTACTTC. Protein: CATSDLSTGYEQYF.

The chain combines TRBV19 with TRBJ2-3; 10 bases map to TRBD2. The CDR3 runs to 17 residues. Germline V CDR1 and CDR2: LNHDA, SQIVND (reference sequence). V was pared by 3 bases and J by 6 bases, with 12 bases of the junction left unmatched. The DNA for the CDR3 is TGTGCCAGTAGTATTGGGCGGACTAGCGGACTTAAGGATACGCAGTATTTT. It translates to CASSIGRTSGLKDTQYF.

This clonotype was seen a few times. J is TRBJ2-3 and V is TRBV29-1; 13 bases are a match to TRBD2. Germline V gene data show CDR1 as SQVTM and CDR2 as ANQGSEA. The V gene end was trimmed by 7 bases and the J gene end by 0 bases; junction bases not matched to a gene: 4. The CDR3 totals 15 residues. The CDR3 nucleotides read TGCAGCGCGTGGGGACTAGCGGGAAGCACAGATACGCAGTATTTT. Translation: CSAWGLAGSTDTQYF.

CDR3 in DNA: TGTGCCTGGAGTGTACCCGGCCCCAATGAGCAGTTCTTC. It is translated as CAWSVPGPNEQFF. The J gene is TRBJ2-1, the V gene TRBV30; D remains unclear. CDR1 and CDR2 (germline): GTSNPN, SVGIG (reference sequence). The germline V and J ends were trimmed by 0 bases and 6 bases, with 9 bases remaining between them. CDR3 length: 13 amino acids.

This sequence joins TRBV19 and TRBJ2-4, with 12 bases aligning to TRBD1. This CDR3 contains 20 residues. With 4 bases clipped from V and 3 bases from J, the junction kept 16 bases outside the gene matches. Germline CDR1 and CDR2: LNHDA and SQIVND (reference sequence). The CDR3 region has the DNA TGTGCCAGTAGTACAGAACCGGGACAGGGGGCTAGCGGGATCAAAAACATTCAGTACTTC. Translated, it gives CASSTEPGQGASGIKNIQYF.

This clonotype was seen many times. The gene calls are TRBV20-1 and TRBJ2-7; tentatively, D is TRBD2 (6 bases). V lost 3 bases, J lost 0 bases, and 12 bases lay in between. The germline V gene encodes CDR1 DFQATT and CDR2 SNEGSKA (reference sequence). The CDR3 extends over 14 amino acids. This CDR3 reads CSASPGRSSYEQYF. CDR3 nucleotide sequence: TGCAGTGCTAGTCCGGGGAGGAGCTCCTACGAGCAGTACTTC.

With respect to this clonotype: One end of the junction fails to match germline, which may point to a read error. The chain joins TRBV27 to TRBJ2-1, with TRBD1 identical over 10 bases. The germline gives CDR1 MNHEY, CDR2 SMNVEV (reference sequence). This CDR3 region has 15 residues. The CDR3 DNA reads TGTGCCAGCAGTCACGACAGGGGGCAATACAATGAGCAGTCCTTC. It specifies CASSHDRGQYNEQSF.